These 26 T cell receptor beta chains were all obtained from the same sample, sequenced in a study of naive and memory T cell subsets. Study-wide results and caveats: Naive repertoires, especially CD8, held a few larger clonotypes, possibly memory cells re-expressing CD45RA.

Both TRBC1 and TRBC2 were covered by a beta constant-region primer of two equimolar oligonucleotides. Four rounds of PCR amplified the ligated cDNA using nested alpha and beta constant-region primers plus SP2. TCRdb re-called the UMI-ligation and nested PCR reads through MiXCR, storing one row per CDR3 protein. The sample holds about 90,000 distinct CDR3 sequences, over 9% seen once. The antigens of these receptors remain unknown. Sequencing was carried out using naive CD4+ T cells from blood. These receptors came from a human donor in good health.

This clonotype has only a few counts. CDR3 amino acids: CASSSKRTDYEQYF. CDR3 nucleotides: TGTGCCAGCAGCTCGAAAAGGACAGACTACGAGCAGTACTTC. The rearrangement links TRBV11-3 to TRBJ2-7, with D tentatively TRBD1 (6 bases). The CDR3 has 14 residues. The germline V gene has CDR1 SGHNT and CDR2 YENEEA. Trimming shortened V by 4 bases and J by 3 bases, and 13 bases separated the two germline ends.

The chain has TRBV7-2 and TRBJ2-7; TRBD2 aligns across 9 bases. This CDR3 comprises 15 residues. The ends lost 5 bases at V and 2 bases at J; junction bases unmatched: 7. From germline, CDR1 is SGHTA and CDR2 FQGNSA. CDR3: CASSRERGETYEQYF. The CDR3, as DNA: TGTGCCAGCAGCCGTGAGCGGGGGGAGACCTACGAGCAGTACTTC.

The table lists this clonotype with a few counts. The V gene is TRBV5-1, the J gene TRBJ2-1; maybe TRBD2 (6 bases). Germline V gives CDR1 SGHRS, CDR2 YFSETQ. The CDR3 runs 15 residues. V lost 0 bases and J lost 6, with 13 bases in between. The CDR3 sequence: CASSLEEGRSNEQFF. The CDR3 DNA follows: TGCGCCAGCAGCTTGGAGGAGGGGAGGAGCAATGAGCAGTTCTTC.

The rearrangement joins TRBV29-1 to TRBJ2-1, with a possible D match to TRBD2 (6 bases). With 2 bases removed from V and 3 bases from J, the gap between germline ends came to 11 bases. Germline V CDR1 and CDR2: SQVTM, ANQGSEA. The CDR3 has 14 residues. Written as DNA, the CDR3 is TGCAGCGTTGAATCTAGCGAGTACTACAATGAGCAGTTCTTC. Protein sequence: CSVESSEYYNEQFF.

This clonotype was recorded many times. The chain is built from TRBV20-1 and TRBJ1-1, with D unclear. V was shortened by 0 bases and J by 6 bases, with 11 bases between the two germline ends. Germline V lookup: CDR1 DFQATT, CDR2 SNEGSKA (reference sequence). The CDR3 consists of 13 residues. The CDR3 loop is CSAREGPPSEAFF. CDR3 nucleotide sequence: TGCAGTGCTAGAGAGGGCCCCCCCTCTGAAGCTTTCTTT.

V usage is TRBV14 and J usage is TRBJ2-5; D possibly corresponds to TRBD1 (6 bases). The V end lost 2 bases, the J end lost 0 bases, and 13 bases lay between the germline ends. The germline V gene has CDR1 SGHDN and CDR2 FVKESK. This CDR3 has 16 residues. CDR3 nucleotides: TGTGCCAGCAGCCAACAGTCGGGACATTACCAAGAGACCCAGTACTTC. This encodes CASSQQSGHYQETQYF.

This clonotype was observed a handful of times. CDR3 sequence: CSARDTTGAGYEQYF. The CDR3 bases are TGCAGTGCTAGAGATACGACAGGGGCGGGTTACGAGCAGTACTTC. V is TRBV20-1 and J is TRBJ2-7; 8 nucleotides match TRBD1. The CDR3 sequence is 15 residues long. Losses at the gene ends were 0 bases for V and 4 bases for J; bases not matched to a gene: 8. Germline CDR1 DFQATT, CDR2 SNEGSKA (reference sequence).

The rearrangement links TRBV6-5 to TRBJ1-1; D unresolved. CDR1 MNHEY and CDR2 SVGAGI come from the germline V gene. This CDR3 has 14 amino acids. Trimming cost V 2 bases and J 1 base, with 8 bases left between them. For the CDR3, the DNA is TGTGCCAGCAGTTACGCCGTATGGAACACTGAAGCTTTCTTT. Amino acids: CASSYAVWNTEAFF.

This clonotype appeared many times. The rearrangement joins TRBV29-1 to TRBJ2-5; TRBD1 is a possible D gene (6 bases). This CDR3 comprises 12 residues. Germline CDR1 is SQVTM and CDR2 is ANQGSEA. V dropped 5 bases and J dropped 7 bases, with 14 bases sitting between them. CDR3 nucleotides: TGCAGCGTTCGAGAGGGACAAAGGACCCAGTACTTC. Translated: CSVREGQRTQYF. The variable domain in full, with the rest retrieved from reference TRBV29-1 and TRBJ2-5, is SAVISQKPSRDICQRGTSLTIQCQVDSQVTMMFWYRQQPGQSLTLIATANQGSEATYESGFVIDKFPISRPNLTFSTLTVSNMSPEDSSIYLCSVREGQRTQYFGPGTRLLVL.

This clonotype occurred a few times. This sequence joins TRBV7-2 and TRBJ2-4; no reliable D call. The V end lost 6 bases, the J end lost 4 bases, and 16 bases lay between the germline ends. Germline CDR1 and CDR2: SGHTA and FQGNSA. This CDR3 region has 15 residues. Written as DNA, the CDR3 is TGTGCCAGCAGTCGACCCGGGCCAACAAAAAACATTCAGTACTTC. As protein: CASSRPGPTKNIQYF.

The chain joins TRBV7-3 to TRBJ1-2, with 9 bases that match TRBD1. V was pared by 1 base and J by 7 bases, with 10 bases of the junction left unmatched. The CDR3 runs to 16 residues. From germline, CDR1 is SGHTA and CDR2 FQGTGA. CDR3: CASSLNPTGGRSGYTF. CDR3 bases: TGTGCCAGCAGCTTAAATCCGACAGGGGGAAGGAGTGGCTACACCTTC.

This clonotype was recorded many times. J is TRBJ2-4 and V is TRBV30; TRBD2 matches at 7 bases. Germline V lookup: CDR1 GTSNPN, CDR2 SVGIG (reference sequence). V shed 3 bases, J shed 5 bases, and the junction held 7 bases outside the gene matches. The CDR3 is 14 residues long. The CDR3 DNA reads TGTGCCTGGAGCGCGATTCTAGCGGAAAACATTCAGTACTTC. Translating it yields CAWSAILAENIQYF.

This clonotype was seen ten or more times. This chain joins TRBV5-1 and TRBJ2-5; D may be TRBD1 (5 bases). Germline CDR1 and CDR2: SGHRS and YFSETQ. Between the trimmed V and J ends, which lost 4 bases and 8 bases, there was a span of 15 bases. The CDR3 is made up of 13 amino acids. CDR3 DNA: TGCGCCAGCAGCGGACAAGAAGGCCCAACCCAGTACTTC. Translating it yields CASSGQEGPTQYF.

This clonotype has a count of ten or more. The chain couples TRBV15 to TRBJ2-1; the match to TRBD2 covers 9 bases. V shed 2 bases, J shed 8 bases, and the junction held 13 bases outside the gene matches. CDR1 is LNHNV, CDR2 YYDKDF, per germline (reference sequence). The CDR3 extends over 17 amino acids. CDR3 region: CATSRRFTAGGGDEQFF. CDR3 nucleotides: TGTGCCACCAGCAGACGGTTTACAGCGGGGGGCGGGGATGAGCAGTTCTTC.

This chain connects TRBV6-1 to TRBJ2-7; tentative D call: TRBD1 (5 bases). Trimming removed 10 bases from V and 2 bases from J, with 15 bases in between. This CDR3 spans 13 amino acids. Germline V gene sequence: CDR1 MNHNS, CDR2 SASEGT. The CDR3 DNA follows: TGTGCCACGGATAGGACACAAACCTACGAGCAGTACTTC. It encodes CATDRTQTYEQYF.

This clonotype was detected a few times. The CDR3 sequence: CASSLEGGDEKLFF. In DNA form, the CDR3 reads TGTGCCAGCAGCTTAGAAGGGGGCGATGAAAAACTGTTTTTT. V usage is TRBV7-2 and J usage is TRBJ1-4; 7 bases fit TRBD1. Germline V lookup: CDR1 SGHTA, CDR2 FQGNSA. The CDR3 consists of 14 residues. V lost 1 base and J lost 6; bases outside the gene matches: 2.

In its sample, this clonotype was seen a few times. The CDR3 DNA reads TGTGCCAGCAGCCAACACTCCTCACTAGCGGGAGGGGGAGAGCAGTACTTC. Its translation is CASSQHSSLAGGGEQYF. J is TRBJ2-7 and V is TRBV3-1, with TRBD2 matching over 13 bases. The germline V gene encodes CDR1 LGHDT and CDR2 YNNKEL (reference sequence). This CDR3 region has 17 residues. Losses at the gene ends were 2 bases for V and 7 bases for J; bases not matched to a gene: 11.

The rearrangement links TRBV4-2 to TRBJ1-5; D is perhaps TRBD1 (5 bases). The CDR3 sequence is 14 residues long. Germline V lookup: CDR1 LGHNA, CDR2 YNFKEQ. Between the trimmed V and J ends, which lost 4 bases and 3 bases, there was a span of 10 bases. The CDR3 is CASSPIQVNQPQHF. Here the CDR3 DNA reads TGTGCCAGCAGCCCCATACAGGTCAATCAGCCCCAGCATTTT.

The CDR3, as DNA: TGTGCCAGCAGCTCCTTGGGACTAGCGGGGGCTAGCACAGATACGCAGTATTTT. It is translated as CASSSLGLAGASTDTQYF. The chain employs TRBV7-8 and TRBJ2-3; 14 positions match TRBD2. The CDR3 is 18 residues long. After removal of 4 bases from V and 0 bases from J, the junction contained 6 bases not matched to a gene. Germline V gene data show CDR1 as SGHVS and CDR2 as FQNEAQ.

The sample holds many counts of this clonotype. For the CDR3, the DNA is TGTGCCAGCAGCCAAGCCAGGGGACAACTGTTTTTT. Encoded protein: CASSQARGQLFF. The rearrangement links TRBV14 to TRBJ1-4, with D tentatively TRBD1 (6 bases). The V gene lost 1 base and the J gene lost 12 bases, with 9 bases spanning the gap. The CDR3 spans 12 residues. Germline CDR1 and CDR2: SGHDN and FVKESK.

This clonotype appeared a few times. This chain uses TRBV6-5 with TRBJ2-7; D may be TRBD2 (6 bases). The CDR3 length is 13 residues. The germline CDR1 and CDR2 sequences are MNHEY and SVGAGI. The V end lost 6 bases, the J end lost 3 bases, and 12 bases lay between the germline ends. CDR3 bases: TGTGCCAGCAGCCGGGCGCGGGACTACGAGCAGTACTTC. Translated, it gives CASSRARDYEQYF.

The V and J genes are TRBV20-1 and TRBJ2-1, with D uncertain. The CDR3 has 13 amino acids. The germline V gene encodes CDR1 DFQATT and CDR2 SNEGSKA (reference sequence). V lost 6 bases and J 3 bases, leaving 12 bases between the germline ends. Written as DNA, the CDR3 is TGCAGTGCGGATGCGGATAACTACAATGAGCAGTTCTTC. Translation gives CSADADNYNEQFF.

The V gene is TRBV12-3 or TRBV12-4, the J gene TRBJ2-3, with D unclear. With 7 bases removed from V and 2 bases from J, the gap between germline ends came to 16 bases. The CDR3 is 15 amino acids. The CDR3 coding sequence is TGTGCCAGCACACTAAAGGCCCAGAACACAGATACGCAGTATTTT. Protein sequence: CASTLKAQNTDTQYF.

The J gene is TRBJ2-1, the V gene TRBV24-1, with D tentatively TRBD2 (5 bases). CDR3 length: 12 residues. V was pared by 2 bases and J by 9 bases, with 7 bases between. Germline V gene lookup returns CDR1 KGHDR and CDR2 SFDVKD. This CDR3 is CATSDSGSEQFF. In DNA form, the CDR3 reads TGTGCCACCAGTGATTCTGGGAGTGAGCAGTTCTTC.

The V and J genes are TRBV12-3 or TRBV12-4 and TRBJ1-1, with D maybe TRBD1 (6 bases). The length of the CDR3 is 18 residues. Trimming stripped 8 bases from V and 0 bases from J, with 25 bases between. As DNA, the CDR3 is TGTGCCAGCTGTAGAGGGGGGGCGCTGAGGGCCTTGAACACTGAAGCTTTCTTT. Translated: CASCRGGALRALNTEAFF.

This clonotype came up many times. The chain joins TRBV11-2 to TRBJ2-1; TRBD2 agrees at 12 bases. Looked up from germline, CDR1 is SGHAT and CDR2 is FQNNGV. Trimming cost V 3 bases and J 4 bases; bases outside gene matches: 13. The CDR3 covers 19 residues. The CDR3 nucleotides read TGTGCCAGCAGCTTCGCTAGCGGGAGGGCCAGGGGGAGGTACAATGAGCAGTTCTTC. Amino acid sequence: CASSFASGRARGRYNEQFF. Full variable domain (outside the CDR3, taken from reference TRBV11-2 and TRBJ2-1): EAGVAQSPRYKIIEKRQSVAFWCNPISGHATLYWYQQILGQGPKLLIQFQNNGVVDDSQLPKDRFSAERLKGVDSTLKIQPAKLEDSAVYLCASSFASGRARGRYNEQFFGPGTRLTVL.